The clone carrying this T cell receptor (beta chain) has at least ten counts. Its matching antigen is unknown. CDR3 length: 19 residues. The V and J ends lost 5 bases and 8 bases, in that order; junction bases with no gene match: 25. Germline CDR1 is MDHEN and CDR2 is SYDVKM. These data are taken from a study of T cell responses to AZD1222 COVID-19 vaccine. Study context: Second doses at about 4 or about 12 weeks were pooled. Whole-study results and caveats: Only six AZD1222 recipients tested seropositive at baseline. Clonal diversity was possibly underestimated, and the donors were mostly white British, with more females. As reported, nearly half of all spike-specific TCRs target variant regions that are unmutated.

The data were produced by immunoSEQ multiplex PCR, yet TCRdb's version contains in-frame clones alone and is incomplete. The sample holds around 130,000 clones, 94% seen once. V and J are TRBV28 and TRBJ1-2; 8 bases are a match to TRBD1. The receptor's source is an adult in good health. The sequencing here drew on peripheral blood, taken on day 0 of AZD1222 vaccination. As DNA, the CDR3 is TGTGCCAGCAGTCGAACCAGATACCCTCCTAGGACAGGGTTTGAAGGCTACACCTTC. Translated, it gives CASSRTRYPPRTGFEGYTF.